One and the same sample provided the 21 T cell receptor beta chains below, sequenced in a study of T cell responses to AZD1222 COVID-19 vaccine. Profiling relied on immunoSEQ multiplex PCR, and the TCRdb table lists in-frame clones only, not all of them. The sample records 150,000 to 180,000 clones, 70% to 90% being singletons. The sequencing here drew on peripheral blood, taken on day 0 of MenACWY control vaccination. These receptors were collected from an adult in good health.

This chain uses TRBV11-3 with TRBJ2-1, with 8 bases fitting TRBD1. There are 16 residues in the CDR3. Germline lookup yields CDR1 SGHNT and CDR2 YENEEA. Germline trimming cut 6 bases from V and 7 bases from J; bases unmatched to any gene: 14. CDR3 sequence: CASRRTSGQAGNEQFF. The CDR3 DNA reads TGTGCCAGCAGGCGTACCTCGGGACAGGCAGGGAATGAGCAGTTCTTC.

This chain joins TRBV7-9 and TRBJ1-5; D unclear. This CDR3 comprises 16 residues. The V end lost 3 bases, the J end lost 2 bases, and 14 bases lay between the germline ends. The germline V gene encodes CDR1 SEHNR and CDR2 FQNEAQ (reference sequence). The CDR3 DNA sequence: TGTGCCAGCAGCTTTGGGTCTCTTGGGGGCAATCAGCCCCAGCATTTT. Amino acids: CASSFGSLGGNQPQHF.

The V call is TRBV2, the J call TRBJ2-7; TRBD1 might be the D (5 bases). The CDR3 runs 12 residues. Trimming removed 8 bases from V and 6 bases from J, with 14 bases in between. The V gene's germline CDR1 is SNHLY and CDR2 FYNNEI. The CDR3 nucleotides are TGTGCCAGCCGTCAGCTTACAGGCGAGCAGTACTTC. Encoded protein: CASRQLTGEQYF.

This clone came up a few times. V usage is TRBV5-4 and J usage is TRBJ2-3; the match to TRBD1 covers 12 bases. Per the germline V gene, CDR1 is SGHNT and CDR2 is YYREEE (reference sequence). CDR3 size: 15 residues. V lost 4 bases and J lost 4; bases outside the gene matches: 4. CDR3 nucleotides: TGTGCCAGCAGCCCGGGACAGGGGGCCGCAGATACGCAGTATTTT. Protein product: CASSPGQGAADTQYF.

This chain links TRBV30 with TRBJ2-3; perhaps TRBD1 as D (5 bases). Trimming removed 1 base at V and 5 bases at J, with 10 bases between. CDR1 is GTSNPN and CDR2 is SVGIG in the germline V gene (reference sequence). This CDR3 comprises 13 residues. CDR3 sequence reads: CAWSGTSQDTQYF. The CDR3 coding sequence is TGTGCCTGGAGTGGGACATCTCAAGATACGCAGTATTTT.

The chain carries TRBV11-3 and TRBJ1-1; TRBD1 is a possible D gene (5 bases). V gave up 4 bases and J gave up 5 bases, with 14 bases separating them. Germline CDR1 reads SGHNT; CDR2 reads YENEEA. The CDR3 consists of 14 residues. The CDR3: CASSSRDFYTEAFF. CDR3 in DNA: TGTGCCAGCAGCTCCCGGGACTTCTATACTGAAGCTTTCTTT.

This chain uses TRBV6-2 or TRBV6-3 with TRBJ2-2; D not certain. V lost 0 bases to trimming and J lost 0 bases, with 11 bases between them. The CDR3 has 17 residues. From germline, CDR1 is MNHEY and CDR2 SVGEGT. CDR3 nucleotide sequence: TGTGCCAGCAGTTACTCTCTCCGGGCTGCGAACACCGGGGAGCTGTTTTTT. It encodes CASSYSLRAANTGELFF.

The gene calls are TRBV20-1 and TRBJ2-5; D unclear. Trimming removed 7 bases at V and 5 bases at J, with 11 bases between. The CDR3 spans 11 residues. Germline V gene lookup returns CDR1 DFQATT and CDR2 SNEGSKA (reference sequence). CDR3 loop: CSVARAETQYF. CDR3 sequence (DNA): TGCAGTGTAGCCCGCGCCGAGACCCAGTACTTC.

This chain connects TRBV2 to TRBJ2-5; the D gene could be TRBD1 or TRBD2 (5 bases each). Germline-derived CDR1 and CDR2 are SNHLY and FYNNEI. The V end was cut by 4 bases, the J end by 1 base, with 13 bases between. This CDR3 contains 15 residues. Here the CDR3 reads CASSAIRGTQETQYF. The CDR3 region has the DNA TGTGCCAGCAGTGCGATTCGAGGGACCCAAGAGACCCAGTACTTC.

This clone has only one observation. CDR3 amino acids: CASHGGASYEQYF. CDR3 DNA sequence: TGTGCCAGCCACGGGGGGGCCTCCTACGAGCAGTACTTC. V and J are TRBV18 and TRBJ2-7, with 8 bases fitting TRBD2. V dropped 8 bases and J dropped 0; count of bases not matched to a gene: 3. This CDR3 is built from 13 residues. Germline V gene lookup returns CDR1 KGHSH and CDR2 LQKENI.

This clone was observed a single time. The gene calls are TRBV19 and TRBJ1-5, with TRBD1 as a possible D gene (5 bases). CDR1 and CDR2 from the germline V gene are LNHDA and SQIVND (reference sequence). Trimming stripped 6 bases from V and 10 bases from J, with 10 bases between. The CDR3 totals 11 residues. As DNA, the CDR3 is TGTGCCAGTAGATCGGGGCGACCCCAGCATTTT. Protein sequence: CASRSGRPQHF.

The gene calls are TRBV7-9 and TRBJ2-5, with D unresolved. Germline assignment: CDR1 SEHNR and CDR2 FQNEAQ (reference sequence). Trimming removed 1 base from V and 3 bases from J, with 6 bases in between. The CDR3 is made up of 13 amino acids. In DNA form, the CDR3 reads TGTGCCAGCAGCTTAGGGGAAGAAGAGACCCAGTACTTC. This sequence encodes CASSLGEEETQYF.

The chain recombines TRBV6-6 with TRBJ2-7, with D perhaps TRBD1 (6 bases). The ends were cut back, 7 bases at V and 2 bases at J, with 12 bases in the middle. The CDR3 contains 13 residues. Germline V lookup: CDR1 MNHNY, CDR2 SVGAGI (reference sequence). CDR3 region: CASKLDSPYEQYF. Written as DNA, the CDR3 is TGTGCCAGCAAGCTGGACAGCCCCTACGAGCAGTACTTC.

CDR3: CSARTGDQPQHF. CDR3 coding DNA: TGCAGCGCTCGGACAGGAGATCAGCCCCAGCATTTT. J is TRBJ1-5 and V is TRBV29-1; TRBD1 matches 7 bases. The CDR3 totals 12 residues. Looked up from germline, CDR1 is SQVTM and CDR2 is ANQGSEA. V shed 7 bases, J shed 5 bases, and the junction held 5 bases outside the gene matches.

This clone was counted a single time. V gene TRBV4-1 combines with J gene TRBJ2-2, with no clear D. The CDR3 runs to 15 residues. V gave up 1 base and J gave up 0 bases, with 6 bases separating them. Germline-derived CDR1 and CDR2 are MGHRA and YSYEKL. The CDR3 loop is CASSQGNANTGELFF. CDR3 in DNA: TGCGCCAGCAGCCAAGGCAACGCGAACACCGGGGAGCTGTTTTTT.

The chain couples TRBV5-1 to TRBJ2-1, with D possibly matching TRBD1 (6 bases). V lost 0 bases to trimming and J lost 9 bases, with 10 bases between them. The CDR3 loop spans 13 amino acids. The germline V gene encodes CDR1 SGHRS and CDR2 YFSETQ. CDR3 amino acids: CASSLGTVGEQFF. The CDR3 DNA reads TGCGCCAGCAGCTTGGGGACAGTAGGTGAGCAGTTCTTC.

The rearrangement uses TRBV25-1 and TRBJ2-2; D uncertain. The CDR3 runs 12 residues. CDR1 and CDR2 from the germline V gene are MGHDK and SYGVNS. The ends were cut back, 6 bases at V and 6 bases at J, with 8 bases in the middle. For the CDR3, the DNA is TGTGCCAGCAGCCAGATAGCCGGGGAGCTGTTTTTT. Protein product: CASSQIAGELFF.

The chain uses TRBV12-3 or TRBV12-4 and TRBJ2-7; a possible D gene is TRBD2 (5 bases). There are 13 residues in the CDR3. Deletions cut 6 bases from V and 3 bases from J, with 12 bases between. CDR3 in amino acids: CASSRRYGYEQYF. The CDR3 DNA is TGTGCCAGCAGCCGGAGGTATGGCTACGAGCAGTACTTC.

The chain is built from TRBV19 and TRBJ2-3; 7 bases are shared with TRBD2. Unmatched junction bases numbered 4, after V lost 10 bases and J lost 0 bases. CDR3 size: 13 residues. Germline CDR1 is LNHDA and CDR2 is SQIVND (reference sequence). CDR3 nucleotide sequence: TGTGCCACTGGGGGGGTAAGCACAGATACGCAGTATTTT. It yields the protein CATGGVSTDTQYF.

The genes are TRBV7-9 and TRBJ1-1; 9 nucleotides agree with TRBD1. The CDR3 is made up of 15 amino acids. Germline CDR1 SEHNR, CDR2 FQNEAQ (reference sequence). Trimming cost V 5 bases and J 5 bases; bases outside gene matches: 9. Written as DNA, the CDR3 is TGTGCCAGCAGCCAAGGAGGGACAGGGTTTACTGAAGCTTTCTTT. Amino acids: CASSQGGTGFTEAFF.

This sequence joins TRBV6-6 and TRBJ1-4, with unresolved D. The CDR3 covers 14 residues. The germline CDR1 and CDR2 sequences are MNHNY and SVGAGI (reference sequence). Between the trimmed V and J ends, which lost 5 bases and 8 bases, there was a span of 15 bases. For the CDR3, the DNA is TGTGCCAGCAGTCCTTCGGGGATTGTAGAAAAACTGTTTTTT. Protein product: CASSPSGIVEKLFF.